This TCR beta chain was sequenced during a study of T-cell memory formation after mild COVID-19 (TCRdb year 2021). Looking at the study overall: TCR sequence clusters from the two donors were found to be largely donor specific. The cohort comprised two young, previously healthy adult volunteers, one female and one male. Longitudinal TCRalpha and TCRbeta repertoire sequencing tracked T-cell clones expanding and contracting after mild COVID-19 in two donors. General findings and caveats noted by the study authors: SARS-CoV-2 specificity of the second-wave clones peaking on day 37 was not confirmed. Only two mild cases were covered in the study, and larger cohorts including severe cases with pre-infection samples were considered necessary. Clones contracting from day 15 to 85 had balanced CD4/CD8 phenotypes, while a second wave expanding from day 15 to 37 was biased towards CD4+. Contracting CD4+ clones were found mainly in CM and EM memory subsets, while CD8+ clones were enriched in EMRA. Some responding clones were found in pre-infection memory, which suggests that pre-existing cross-reactive memory T cells took part in the SARS-CoV-2 response.

Spanning cysteine to phenylalanine, the CDR3 consists of 15 amino acids. This entry keeps only the CDR3 DNA: 45 bases, framed from base 1. V is pared back by 5 bases and J by 0 bases, with 13 bases lying between the germline termini. Looking up the germline V gene (reference sequence) yields CDR1 MNHEY and CDR2 SMNVEV. Note on this clonotype: No antigen is known for it. Base qualities are not recorded, but no much larger clone differs from it by a single base.

Data came from an Illumina NovaSeq 6000. cDNA libraries for TCRalpha and TCRbeta were prepared by 5'RACE using constant-segment primers, with sample barcodes and unique molecular identifiers added. Trizol reagent was used to extract RNA from every sample. The libraries were amplified in two PCR steps, and the second step added a second sample barcode and Illumina TruSeq adapters. The libraries were sequenced on an Illumina NovaSeq using 2 x 150 bp paired-end reads. On the study's bioinformatics: Demultiplexing of reads and collapsing into UMI-guided consensus sequences were performed with migec v1.2.7. Using mixcr v2.1.11, UMI consensuses were aligned to TRA and TRB V and J templates and then assembled into clonotypes. A clonotype was counted as expanded or contracted only if both edgeR and NoisET called the change significant, with noise models trained on biological replicates. For edgeR calls, the thresholds were a false discovery rate-adjusted p below 0.01 and a log2 fold-change of 1. As an exploratory analysis of dynamics, max-normalized trajectories of the 1000 most abundant clonotypes were examined by PCA with hierarchical clustering. Separately sequenced CD4+ and CD8+ repertoires were used to assign the CD4 or CD8 phenotype of responding clones. Through fastp at Q25 and MiXCR, TCRdb rebuilt clones from the public reads, retaining in-frame beta chains. Rows are combined by CDR3 protein, so each entry shows the most common genes and DNA. The V and J calls shown here were made by TCRdb, not taken from the authors' results. The sample table shows 340,000 or so distinct CDR3 sequences, and 10% to 15% are seen once. The ten largest clonotypes hold about a fifth of the sample.

PBMCs were isolated by Ficoll-Paque density gradient centrifugation. The chain is assembled from TRBV27 and TRBJ1-1; the D gene is unclear. The sequence was obtained from a man aged 18 to 29 who had mild COVID-19 (a few samples of this study predate the infection). The sample titles of this study are shuffled in the database, so cell type and time point are left out; the donor was told from shared clones. Sequencing was carried out using PBMCs or a T cell subset sorted from them (not recorded which). CDR3 protein: CASSGARSMNTEAFF. The nucleotides are TGTGCCAGCAGTGGTGCGAGATCTATGAACACTGAAGCTTTCTTT.